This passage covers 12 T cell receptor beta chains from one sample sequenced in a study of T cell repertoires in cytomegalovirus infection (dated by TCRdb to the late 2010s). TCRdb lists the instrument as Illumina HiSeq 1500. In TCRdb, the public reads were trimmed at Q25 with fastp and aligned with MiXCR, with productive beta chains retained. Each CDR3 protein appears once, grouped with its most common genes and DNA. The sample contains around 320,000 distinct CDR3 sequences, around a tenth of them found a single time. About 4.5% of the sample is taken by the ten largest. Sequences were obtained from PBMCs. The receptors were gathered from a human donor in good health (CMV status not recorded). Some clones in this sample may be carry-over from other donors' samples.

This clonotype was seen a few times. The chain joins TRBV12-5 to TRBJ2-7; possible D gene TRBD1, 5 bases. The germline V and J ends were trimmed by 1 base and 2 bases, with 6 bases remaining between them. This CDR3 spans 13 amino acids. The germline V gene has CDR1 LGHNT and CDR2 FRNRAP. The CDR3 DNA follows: TGTGCTAGTGGTTTGGGACAGACCTACGAGCAGTACTTC. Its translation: CASGLGQTYEQYF.

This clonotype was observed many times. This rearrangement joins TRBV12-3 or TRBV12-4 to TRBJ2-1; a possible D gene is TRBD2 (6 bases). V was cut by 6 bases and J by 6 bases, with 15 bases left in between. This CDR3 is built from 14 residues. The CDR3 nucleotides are TGTGCCAGCAGCCGACTGACGGGGGTCAATGAGCAGTTCTTC. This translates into CASSRLTGVNEQFF.

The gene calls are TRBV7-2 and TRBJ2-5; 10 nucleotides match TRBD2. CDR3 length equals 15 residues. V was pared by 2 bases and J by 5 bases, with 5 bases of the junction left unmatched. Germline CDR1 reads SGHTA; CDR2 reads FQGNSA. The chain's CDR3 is CASSLIAGGIETQYF. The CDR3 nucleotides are TGTGCCAGCAGCTTAATAGCGGGAGGAATCGAGACCCAGTACTTC.

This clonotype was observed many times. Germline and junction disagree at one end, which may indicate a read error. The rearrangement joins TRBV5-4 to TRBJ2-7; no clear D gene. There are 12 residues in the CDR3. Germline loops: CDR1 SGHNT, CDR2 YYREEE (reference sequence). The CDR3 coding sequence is TGTGCCAGCAGCATTACCTGCTACAAGCAGTACTTC. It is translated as CASSITCYKQYF.

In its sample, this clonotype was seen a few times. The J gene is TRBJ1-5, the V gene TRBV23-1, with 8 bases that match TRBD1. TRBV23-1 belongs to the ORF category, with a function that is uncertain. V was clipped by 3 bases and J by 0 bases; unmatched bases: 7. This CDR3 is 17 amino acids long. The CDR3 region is CASSHQGAVNSNQPQHF. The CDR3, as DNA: TGCGCCAGCAGTCATCAGGGGGCCGTGAATAGCAATCAGCCCCAGCATTTT.

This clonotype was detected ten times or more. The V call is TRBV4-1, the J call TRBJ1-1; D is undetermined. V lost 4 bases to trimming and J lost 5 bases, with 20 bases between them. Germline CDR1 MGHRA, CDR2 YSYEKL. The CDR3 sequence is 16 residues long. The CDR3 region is CASSRIPYKYQTEAFF. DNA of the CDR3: TGCGCCAGCAGCCGTATACCCTACAAGTATCAAACTGAAGCTTTCTTT.

CDR3 region: CASSYSRGVGTDTQYF. Here the CDR3 DNA reads TGTGCCAGCAGTTACTCACGCGGCGTAGGCACAGATACGCAGTATTTT. The chain carries TRBV6-2 or TRBV6-3 and TRBJ2-3, with unresolved D. This CDR3 region has 16 residues. The V end was cut by 0 bases, the J end by 1 base, with 11 bases between. The germline CDR1 and CDR2 sequences are MNHEY and SVGEGT.

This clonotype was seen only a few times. The chain's CDR3 is CSASPTSSYNEQFF. The CDR3 bases are TGCAGTGCTAGCCCTACTAGCTCCTACAATGAGCAGTTCTTC. The rearrangement links TRBV20-1 to TRBJ2-1, with D possibly matching TRBD2 (5 bases). Germline V gene lookup returns CDR1 DFQATT and CDR2 SNEGSKA (reference sequence). CDR3 length: 14 residues. V lost 3 bases and J lost 0, with 9 bases in between.

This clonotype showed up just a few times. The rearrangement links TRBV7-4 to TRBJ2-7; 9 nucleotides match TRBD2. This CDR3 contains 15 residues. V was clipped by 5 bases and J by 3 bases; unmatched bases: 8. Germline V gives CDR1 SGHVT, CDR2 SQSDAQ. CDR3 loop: CASSPLAGIFYEQYF. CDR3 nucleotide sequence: TGTGCCAGCAGCCCCCTAGCGGGGATCTTCTACGAGCAGTACTTC. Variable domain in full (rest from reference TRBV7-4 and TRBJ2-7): GAGVSQSPRYKVAKRGRDVALRCDSISGHVTLYWYRQTLGQGSEVLTYSQSDAQRDKSGRPSGRFSAERPERSVSTLKIQRTEQGDSAVYLCASSPLAGIFYEQYFGPGTRLTVT.

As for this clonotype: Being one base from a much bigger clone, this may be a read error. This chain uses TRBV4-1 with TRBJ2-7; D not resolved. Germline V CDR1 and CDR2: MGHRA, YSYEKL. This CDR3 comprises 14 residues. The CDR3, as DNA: TGCACCAGCAGCTCACCCCAGGTCTCCTACGAGCAGTACTTC. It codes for CTSSSPQVSYEQYF.

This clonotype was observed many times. The CDR3 DNA is TGTGCCAGCAGGCGGACGGGACAGGGGAATATGGACGAGCAGTACTTC. Its translation: CASRRTGQGNMDEQYF. The chain joins TRBV12-3 or TRBV12-4 to TRBJ2-7, with 10 bases lining up with TRBD1. J lost 5 bases, V lost 6 bases, and 13 bases had no gene match. CDR3 size: 16 residues.

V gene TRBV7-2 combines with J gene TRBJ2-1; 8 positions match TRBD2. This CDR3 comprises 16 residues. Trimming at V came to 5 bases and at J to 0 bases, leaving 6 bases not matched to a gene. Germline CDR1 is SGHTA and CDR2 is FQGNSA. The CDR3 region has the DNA TGTGCCAGCAGCAGACTAGCGATTAGCTCCTACAATGAGCAGTTCTTC. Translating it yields CASSRLAISSYNEQFF. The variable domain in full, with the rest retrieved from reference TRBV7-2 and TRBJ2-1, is GAGVSQSPSNKVTEKGKDVELRCDPISGHTALYWYRQSLGQGLEFLIYFQGNSAPDKSGLPSDRFSAERTGGSVSTLTIQRTQQEDSAVYLCASSRLAISSYNEQFFGPGTRLTVL.